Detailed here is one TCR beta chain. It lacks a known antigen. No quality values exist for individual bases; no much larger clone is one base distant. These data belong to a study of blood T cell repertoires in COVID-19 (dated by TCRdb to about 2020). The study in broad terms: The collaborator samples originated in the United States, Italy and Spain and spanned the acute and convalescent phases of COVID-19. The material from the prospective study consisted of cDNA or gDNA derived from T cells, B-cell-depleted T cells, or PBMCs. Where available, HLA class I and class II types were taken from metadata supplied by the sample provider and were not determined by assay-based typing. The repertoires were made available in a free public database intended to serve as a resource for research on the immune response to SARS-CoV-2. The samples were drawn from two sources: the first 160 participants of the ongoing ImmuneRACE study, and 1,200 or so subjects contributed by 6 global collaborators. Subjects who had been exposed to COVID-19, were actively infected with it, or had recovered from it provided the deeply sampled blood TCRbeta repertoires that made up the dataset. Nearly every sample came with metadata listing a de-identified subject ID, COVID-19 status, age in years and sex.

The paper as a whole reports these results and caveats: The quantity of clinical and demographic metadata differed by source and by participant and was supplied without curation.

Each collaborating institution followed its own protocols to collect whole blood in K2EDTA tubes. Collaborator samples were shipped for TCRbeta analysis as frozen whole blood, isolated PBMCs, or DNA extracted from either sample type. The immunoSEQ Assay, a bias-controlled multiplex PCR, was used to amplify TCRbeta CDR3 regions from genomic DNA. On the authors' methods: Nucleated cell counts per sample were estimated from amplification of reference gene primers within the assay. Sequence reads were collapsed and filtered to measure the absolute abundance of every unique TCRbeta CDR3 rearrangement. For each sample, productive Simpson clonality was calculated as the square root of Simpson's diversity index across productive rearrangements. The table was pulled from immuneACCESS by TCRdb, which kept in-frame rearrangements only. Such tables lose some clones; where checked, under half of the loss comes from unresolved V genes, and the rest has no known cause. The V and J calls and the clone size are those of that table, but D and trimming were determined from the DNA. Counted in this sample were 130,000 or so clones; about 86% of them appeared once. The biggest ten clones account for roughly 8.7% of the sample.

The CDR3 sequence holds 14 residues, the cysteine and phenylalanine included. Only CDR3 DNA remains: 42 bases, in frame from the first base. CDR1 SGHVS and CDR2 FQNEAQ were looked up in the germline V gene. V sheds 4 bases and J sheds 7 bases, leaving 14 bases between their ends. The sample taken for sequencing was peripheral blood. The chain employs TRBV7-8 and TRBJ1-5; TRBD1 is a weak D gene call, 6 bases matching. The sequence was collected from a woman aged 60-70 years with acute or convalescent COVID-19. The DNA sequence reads TGTGCCAGCAGCTCGACAGGAAACCCGCAGCCCCAGCATTTT. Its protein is CASSSTGNPQPQHF.